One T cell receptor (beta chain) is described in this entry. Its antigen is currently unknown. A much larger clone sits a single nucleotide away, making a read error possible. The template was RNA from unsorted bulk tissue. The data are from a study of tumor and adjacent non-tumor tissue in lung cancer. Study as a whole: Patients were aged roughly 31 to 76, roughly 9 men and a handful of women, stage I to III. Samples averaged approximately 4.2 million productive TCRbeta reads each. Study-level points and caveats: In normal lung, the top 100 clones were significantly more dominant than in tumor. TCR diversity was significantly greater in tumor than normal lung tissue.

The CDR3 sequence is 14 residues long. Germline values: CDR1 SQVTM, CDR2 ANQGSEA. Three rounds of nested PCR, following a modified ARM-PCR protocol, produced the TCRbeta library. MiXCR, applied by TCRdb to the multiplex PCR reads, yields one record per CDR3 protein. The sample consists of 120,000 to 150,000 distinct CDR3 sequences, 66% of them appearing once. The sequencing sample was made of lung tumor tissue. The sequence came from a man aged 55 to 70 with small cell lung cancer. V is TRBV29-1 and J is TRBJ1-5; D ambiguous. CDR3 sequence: CSVVDSSLGQRQHF. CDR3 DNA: TGCAGCGTTGTCGATAGTTCCCTCGGTCAGCGCCAGCATTTT.